These 15 T cell receptor beta chains came from one sample sequenced in a study of cytomegalovirus exposure and HLA in healthy donors. PCR amplification relied on 60 Vbeta primers (plus 13 Jbeta primers). The data were produced by immunoSEQ multiplex PCR, yet TCRdb's version contains in-frame clones alone and is incomplete. The sample has 150,000 to 200,000 clones, about 63% seen once; the top ten hold 2.5% to 3.5%. Specimen: PBMCs. Receptors originate from a woman aged 40 to 55 in good health and CMV-seropositive.

The chain links TRBV27 to TRBJ2-1; D not resolved. The V end was cut by 6 bases, the J end by 7 bases, with 16 bases between. Germline CDR1 is MNHEY and CDR2 is SMNVEV (reference sequence). CDR3 length: 14 amino acids. The CDR3: CASRPLILRNEQFF. In DNA, the CDR3 is TGTGCCAGCAGACCCCTCATTTTGAGGAATGAGCAGTTCTTC.

The chain joins TRBV7-9 to TRBJ2-3; D possibly corresponds to TRBD2 (6 bases). The germline V gene encodes CDR1 SEHNR and CDR2 FQNEAQ (reference sequence). The V gene lost 3 bases and the J gene lost 2 bases, with 9 bases spanning the gap. The CDR3 has 14 residues. CDR3 bases: TGTGCCAGCAGCTTTGAGCGGGCCACAGATACGCAGTATTTT. Translating it yields CASSFERATDTQYF.

This clone has a handful of counts. The chain recombines TRBV7-2 with TRBJ2-3; 9 nucleotides match TRBD1. The CDR3 is made up of 16 amino acids. The V segment lost 5 bases and the J segment 6 bases; nucleotides outside the gene matches: 12. CDR1 and CDR2 (germline): SGHTA, FQGNSA. The CDR3 coding sequence is TGTGCCAGCAGCCTACAGACAGGGGGTCTAGGGGATACGCAGTATTTT. Translation: CASSLQTGGLGDTQYF.

The V gene is TRBV6-1, the J gene TRBJ1-1; D unclear. Germline assignment: CDR1 MNHNS and CDR2 SASEGT. CDR3 length: 13 residues. Trimming left V 3 bases short and J 3 bases short, with 8 bases between. In DNA form, the CDR3 reads TGTGCCAGCAGTGAGGGCAGTTACACTGAAGCTTTCTTT. Protein product: CASSEGSYTEAFF.

The rearrangement links TRBV7-6 to TRBJ2-5; TRBD1 is a possible D gene (5 bases). Trimming removed 5 bases at V and 2 bases at J, with 15 bases between. Germline V gene data show CDR1 as SGHVS and CDR2 as FNYEAQ. This CDR3 spans 15 amino acids. The CDR3, as DNA: TGTGCCAGCAGCCCGACAGCCTACTCACAAGAGACCCAGTACTTC. Amino acids: CASSPTAYSQETQYF.

The chain couples TRBV7-2 to TRBJ2-2; no clear D gene. The CDR3 has 15 residues. Germline CDR1 and CDR2: SGHTA and FQGNSA. V gave up 2 bases and J gave up 7 bases, with 14 bases separating them. This CDR3 reads CASSLSSFPVGELFF. The CDR3 DNA sequence: TGTGCCAGCAGCTTATCAAGCTTTCCGGTCGGGGAGCTGTTTTTT.

The V and J genes are TRBV9 and TRBJ2-5, with a possible D match to TRBD1 (5 bases). Per the germline V gene, CDR1 is SGDLS and CDR2 is YYNGEE. V lost 0 bases and J lost 5, with 14 bases in between. The CDR3 extends over 15 amino acids. In nucleotides, the CDR3 is TGTGCCAGCAGCGTAGGAGTTCTGAGACAGGAGACCCAGTACTTC. This sequence encodes CASSVGVLRQETQYF.

In the case of this clone: Other nucleotide sequences from this sample produce the same CDR3. The chain is built from TRBV19 and TRBJ2-7; 10 nucleotides line up with TRBD2. The CDR3 is 14 residues long. Germline V gene data show CDR1 as LNHDA and CDR2 as SQIVND (reference sequence). The V and J ends lost 5 bases and 2 bases, in that order; junction bases with no gene match: 3. The CDR3 DNA is TGTGCCAGTAGTCCTAGCGGGGGACCCTACGAGCAGTACTTC. Translation gives CASSPSGGPYEQYF.

The V call is TRBV18, the J call TRBJ2-4; 10 nucleotides align to TRBD2. Germline-derived CDR1 and CDR2 are KGHSH and LQKENI. With V trimmed by 3 bases and J by 6 bases, 8 bases remained unmatched. The CDR3 has 16 amino acids. The CDR3: CASSPGPGLARNIQYF. The CDR3 bases are TGTGCCAGCTCACCGGGCCCGGGACTAGCGCGAAACATTCAGTACTTC.

The genes are TRBV6-1 and TRBJ1-1; 7 bases fit TRBD1. Germline CDR1 MNHNS, CDR2 SASEGT. V was clipped by 1 base and J by 8 bases; unmatched bases: 4. The CDR3 sequence is 13 residues long. The DNA of the CDR3 is TGTGCCAGCAGTGAAGTGGACAGGCGAGAAGCTTTCTTT. This sequence encodes CASSEVDRREAFF.

This chain links TRBV2 with TRBJ2-3; D possibly corresponds to TRBD1 (5 bases). Trimming took off 5 bases at V and 6 bases at J, with 18 bases between the two ends. The germline CDR1 and CDR2 sequences are SNHLY and FYNNEI. The CDR3 spans 15 residues. The CDR3 protein is CASSFRWGQWDTQYF. The DNA for the CDR3 is TGTGCCAGCAGTTTTCGATGGGGCCAGTGGGATACGCAGTATTTT. The variable domain in full, with the rest retrieved from reference TRBV2 and TRBJ2-3, is EPEVTQTPSHQVTQMGQEVILRCVPISNHLYFYWYRQILGQKVEFLVSFYNNEISEKSEIFDDQFSVERPDGSNFTLKIRSTKLEDSAMYFCASSFRWGQWDTQYFGPGTRLTVL.

The rearrangement links TRBV7-2 to TRBJ2-2, with D perhaps matching TRBD2 (5 bases). Looked up from germline, CDR1 is SGHTA and CDR2 is FQGNSA. The ends were cut back, 4 bases at V and 4 bases at J, with 10 bases in the middle. The CDR3 is made up of 14 amino acids. CDR3 sequence reads: CASSSSAGTGELFF. The CDR3 bases are TGTGCCAGCAGCTCCTCGGCGGGCACCGGGGAGCTGTTTTTT.

This chain uses TRBV7-2 with TRBJ2-7; D is possibly TRBD1 (5 bases). CDR1 and CDR2 from the germline V gene are SGHTA and FQGNSA. Trimming shortened V by 1 base and J by 5 bases, and 15 bases separated the two germline ends. The CDR3 contains 15 residues. CDR3 coding DNA: TGTGCCAGCAGCTTAGATGCCAGGGTCCTTGACGAGCAGTACTTC. Its translation is CASSLDARVLDEQYF. The whole variable domain, filled in from reference TRBV7-2 and TRBJ2-7, reads GAGVSQSPSNKVTEKGKDVELRCDPISGHTALYWYRQSLGQGLEFLIYFQGNSAPDKSGLPSDRFSAERTGGSVSTLTIQRTQQEDSAVYLCASSLDARVLDEQYFGPGTRLTVT.

V and J are TRBV19 and TRBJ2-2, with 7 bases identical to TRBD2. Trimming removed 0 bases from V and 7 bases from J; junction bases left unmatched: 5. Germline V lookup: CDR1 LNHDA, CDR2 SQIVND (reference sequence). The CDR3 loop spans 15 amino acids. DNA of the CDR3: TGTGCCAGTAGTATAGATCGGGGGGTCGGCGGGGAGCTGTTTTTT. Translating gives CASSIDRGVGGELFF. The variable domain in full, with the rest retrieved from reference TRBV19 and TRBJ2-2, is DGGITQSPKYLFRKEGQNVTLSCEQNLNHDAMYWYRQDPGQGLRLIYYSQIVNDFQKGDIAEGYSVSREKKESFPLTVTSAQKNPTAFYLCASSIDRGVGGELFFGEGSRLTVL.

The chain links TRBV5-1 to TRBJ2-3, with D possibly matching TRBD2 (6 bases). Trimming stripped 0 bases from V and 0 bases from J, with 11 bases between. Germline loops: CDR1 SGHRS, CDR2 YFSETQ. The CDR3 is 16 amino acids. The CDR3 sequence is CASSLAGGTSTDTQYF. The DNA of the CDR3 is TGCGCCAGCAGCTTGGCCGGCGGGACTAGCACAGATACGCAGTATTTT.